These T cell receptor beta chains were read from a single sample in a study of shared clonotypes between healthy human individuals. The data were produced by immunoSEQ multiplex PCR, yet TCRdb's version contains in-frame clones alone and is incomplete. The sample shows about 490,000 clones, around 80% of them seen only once. The sample comprised PBMCs. The receptor source for this set is a woman in her thirties or forties in good health. Some clones in this sample may be carry-over from other donors' samples. Both conserved end residues are part of each CDR3. The D gene is left open where the match is weak. Where a row states a size, it is once, few, many or the class of an expanded clone; other rows omit it.

J | V | D | size | CDR3 | DNA
TRBJ2-7 | TRBV7-9 | . | . | CASSPQTGYEQYF | TGTGCCAGCAGCCCCCAGACAGGCTACGAGCAGTACTTC
TRBJ2-1 | TRBV28 | . | . | CASSSPAGGESNEQFF | TGTGCCAGCAGTTCACCCGCAGGGGGGGAGTCCAATGAGCAGTTCTTC
TRBJ2-2 | TRBV19 | TRBD2 | . | CASSGKNRLAGVGGELFF | TGTGCCAGTAGCGGGAAGAACCGACTAGCGGGAGTTGGCGGGGAGCTGTTTTTT
TRBJ2-1 | TRBV5-4 | . | few | CASSLPLAWGGGEQFF | TGTGCCAGCAGCTTGCCCCTAGCGTGGGGAGGGGGTGAGCAGTTCTTC
TRBJ1-5 | TRBV9 | . | few | CASSVDSHQPQHF | TGTGCCAGCAGCGTAGACAGTCACCAGCCCCAGCATTTT
TRBJ2-1 | TRBV19 | TRBD2 | . | CASSIGLAGYNEQFF | TGTGCCAGTAGTATAGGGCTAGCGGGTTACAATGAGCAGTTCTTC
TRBJ1-1 | TRBV5-8 | TRBD1 | few | CASMRGRQSTEAFF | TGTGCCAGCATGAGGGGGCGACAGAGCACTGAAGCTTTCTTT
TRBJ2-7 | TRBV4-3 | . | few | CASSQGLGSYEQYF | TGCGCCAGCAGCCAAGGGCTGGGATCCTACGAGCAGTACTTC
TRBJ2-2 | TRBV11-1 | TRBD2 | . | CASSLEARASGYTGELFF | TGTGCCAGCAGCTTAGAGGCGCGCGCTAGCGGGTACACCGGGGAGCTGTTTTTT
TRBJ1-3 | TRBV4-3 | . | once | CASSPQGSKAIYF | TGCGCCAGCAGCCCTCAAGGGAGTAAAGCCATATATTTT
TRBJ2-2 | TRBV9 | . | . | CASSVLGVGTGELFF | TGTGCCAGCAGCGTTCTCGGGGTCGGCACCGGGGAGCTGTTTTTT
TRBJ2-1 | TRBV9 | . | . | CASSVGGQNNEQFF | TGTGCCAGCAGCGTAGGCGGCCAAAACAATGAGCAGTTCTTC
TRBJ1-2 | TRBV2 | . | . | CASSAVTRSNYGYTF | TGTGCCAGCAGTGCAGTTACACGTTCTAACTATGGCTACACCTTC
TRBJ1-4 | TRBV5-1 | . | . | CASSLSQGFNEKLFF | TGCGCCAGCAGCTTGTCCCAGGGGTTTAATGAAAAACTGTTTTTT
TRBJ2-3 | TRBV27 | . | . | CASKRLSTDTQYF | TGTGCCAGCAAAAGGCTCAGCACAGATACGCAGTATTTT
TRBJ1-1 | TRBV16 | . | . | CASSQVTANTEAFF | TGTGCCAGCAGCCAAGTGACAGCGAACACTGAAGCTTTCTTT
TRBJ1-4 | TRBV2 | . | . | CASSGEAYRNEKLFF | TGTGCCAGCAGTGGAGAAGCCTATCGTAATGAAAAACTGTTTTTT
TRBJ2-3 | TRBV9 | . | . | CASSVDGGNTQYF | TGTGCCAGCAGCGTAGATGGCGGGAATACGCAGTATTTT
TRBJ1-1 | TRBV27 | . | . | CASSSMAGNTEAFF | TGTGCCAGCAGTTCTATGGCAGGGAACACTGAAGCTTTCTTT
TRBJ2-7 | TRBV4-3 | . | . | CASSPGGGAAYEQYF | TGCGCCAGCAGCCCGGGGGGCGGGGCTGCCTACGAGCAGTACTTC
TRBJ2-1 | TRBV7-3 | TRBD2 | . | CASSFVATSGSSPGDEQFF | TGTGCCAGCAGCTTTGTGGCTACTAGCGGGAGTTCCCCTGGGGATGAGCAGTTCTTC
TRBJ1-2 | TRBV18 | . | few | CASSPSTGLDYGYTF | TGTGCCAGCTCACCATCAACAGGGCTTGACTATGGCTACACCTTC
TRBJ2-1 | TRBV18 | TRBD2 | . | CASSPSGSGHSYNEQFF | TGTGCCAGCTCACCCTCGGGTAGCGGGCATTCCTACAATGAGCAGTTCTTC
TRBJ2-1 | TRBV11-2 | . | . | CASSVGAEQFF | TGTGCCAGCAGCGTAGGTGCTGAGCAGTTCTTC
TRBJ2-2 | TRBV28 | TRBD1 | . | CASSYPQGVAGELFF | TGTGCCAGCAGTTACCCTCAGGGGGTTGCCGGGGAGCTGTTTTTT
TRBJ2-7 | TRBV7-2 | TRBD1 | . | CASSLRDRVESASYEQYF | TGTGCCAGCAGCCTCCGGGACAGGGTAGAGTCGGCCTCCTACGAGCAGTACTTC
TRBJ2-7 | TRBV6-1 | TRBD2 | . | CASSEAWTSDYEQYF | TGTGCCAGCAGTGAAGCTTGGACTAGCGACTACGAGCAGTACTTC
TRBJ1-5 | TRBV5-8 | . | . | CASSRQVGNQPQHF | TGTGCCAGCAGCCGACAGGTCGGCAATCAGCCCCAGCATTTT
TRBJ1-5 | TRBV28 | . | many | CASLLRGRDQPQHF | TGTGCCAGCCTCCTCCGGGGGCGGGATCAGCCCCAGCATTTT
TRBJ2-3 | TRBV29-1 | . | . | CSVAATTTDTQYF | TGCAGCGTTGCCGCGACGACTACAGATACGCAGTATTTT
TRBJ2-5 | TRBV28 | TRBD2 | . | CASSPGGLAGGLETQYF | TGTGCCAGCAGTCCTGGGGGACTAGCGGGAGGATTAGAGACCCAGTACTTC
TRBJ2-1 | TRBV7-2 | TRBD1 | . | CASSLDGQGYNEQFF | TGTGCCAGCAGCTTAGACGGACAGGGCTACAATGAGCAGTTCTTC
TRBJ1-1 | TRBV18 | . | once | CASSPGADNTEAFF | TGTGCCAGCTCACCAGGGGCGGACAACACTGAAGCTTTCTTT
TRBJ2-2 | TRBV7-8 | TRBD2 | . | CASRLTSENTGELFF | TGTGCCAGCAGATTGACTAGCGAGAACACCGGGGAGCTGTTTTTT
TRBJ2-6 | TRBV11-2 | . | once | CASSLDLQGRGSGANVLTF | TGTGCCAGCAGCTTAGATCTCCAGGGTAGGGGCTCTGGGGCCAACGTCCTGACTTTC
TRBJ2-7 | TRBV5-1 | TRBD1 | . | CASSSSGTGGLEQYF | TGCGCCAGCAGCTCGTCCGGGACAGGGGGTCTCGAGCAGTACTTC
TRBJ2-2 | TRBV2 | . | . | CASGGLLNTGELFF | TGTGCCAGCGGGGGACTTCTCAACACCGGGGAGCTGTTTTTT
TRBJ2-6 | TRBV29-1 | TRBD2 | once | CSVAGTSGRIGANVLTF | TGCAGCGTGGCCGGGACTAGCGGGAGGATCGGGGCCAACGTCCTGACTTTC
TRBJ1-1 | TRBV19 | . | . | CASTALWRNTEAFF | TGTGCCAGTACGGCGTTGTGGAGGAACACTGAAGCTTTCTTT
TRBJ1-1 | TRBV5-1 | . | few | CASSLGGVDTEAFF | TGCGCCAGCAGCTTGGGAGGGGTAGACACTGAAGCTTTCTTT
TRBJ1-5 | TRBV28 | TRBD1 | . | CASSETGTSNQPQHF | TGTGCCAGCAGCGAGACAGGGACCAGCAATCAGCCCCAGCATTTT
TRBJ2-7 | TRBV11-2 | . | . | CASSLPLMGPYEQYF | TGTGCCAGCAGCCTCCCCCTGATGGGACCCTACGAGCAGTACTTC
TRBJ2-3 | TRBV6-4 | . | few | CASKGGEATDTQYF | TGTGCCAGCAAGGGGGGCGAGGCCACAGATACGCAGTATTTT
TRBJ2-1 | TRBV15 | . | . | CATSSGRANEQFF | TGTGCCACCAGCAGTGGGAGAGCTAATGAGCAGTTCTTC
TRBJ1-4 | TRBV7-8 | . | . | CASSLARGQINEKLFF | TGTGCCAGCAGCTTAGCGCGGGGTCAGATTAATGAAAAACTGTTTTTT
TRBJ2-1 | TRBV7-9 | TRBD1 | . | CASSFRGQSEQFF | TGTGCCAGCAGCTTCAGGGGGCAGAGTGAGCAGTTCTTC
TRBJ2-7 | TRBV11-1 | . | . | CASSLSSYEQYF | TGTGCCAGCAGCCTCAGCTCCTACGAGCAGTACTTC
TRBJ2-1 | TRBV10-3 | TRBD1 | . | CAIAGTGGESEQFF | TGTGCCATAGCAGGGACAGGGGGCGAGAGTGAGCAGTTCTTC
TRBJ2-7 | TRBV2 | . | few | CASSGFYEQYF | TGTGCCAGCAGCGGGTTCTACGAGCAGTACTTC
TRBJ2-2 | TRBV2 | TRBD2 | few | CASNGLAGGGELFF | TGTGCCAGCAACGGGCTAGCGGGAGGCGGGGAGCTGTTTTTT
TRBJ1-2 | TRBV5-5 | . | . | CASSLDLLYTF | TGTGCCAGCAGCTTGGATCTCCTCTACACCTTC
TRBJ1-1 | TRBV7-9 | TRBD1 | . | CASSSGQGASETEAFF | TGTGCCAGCAGCTCGGGACAGGGGGCCTCGGAGACTGAAGCTTTCTTT
TRBJ2-1 | TRBV9 | TRBD1 | . | CASSVDRGGYNEQFF | TGTGCCAGCAGCGTGGACAGGGGGGGATACAATGAGCAGTTCTTC
TRBJ2-7 | TRBV10-2 | . | medium-sized | CASGGIWGNSYEQYF | TGCGCCAGCGGGGGAATTTGGGGAAACTCCTACGAGCAGTACTTC